The text below deals with one T cell receptor (beta chain). Its antigen is currently unknown. Healthy bone marrow donors made up the donors. The sample belongs to a study of cytomegalovirus exposure and HLA in healthy donors. Study conclusions and caveats: Per a prior analysis, the majority of TCR beta V segments were productive roughly 87% or roughly 30% of the time. Diagnosis of cytomegalovirus status made by the classifier reportedly showed high specificity and sensitivity.

PCR primers comprised 60 Vbeta and 13 Jbeta primers. The assay was immunoSEQ multiplex PCR, and TCRdb's table has in-frame clones only and misses some. The sample lists approximately 75,000 clones, around 82% occurring once. Sequencing was done on a sample of PBMCs. The TCR comes from a male donor in good health and CMV-seronegative.

This CDR3 is CASSTTTGVGETQYF. Here the CDR3 DNA reads TGTGCCAGTAGTACAACTACAGGGGTGGGAGAGACCCAGTACTTC. The rearrangement uses TRBV19 and TRBJ2-5; TRBD1 matches at 7 bases. Trimming removed 4 bases from V and 4 bases from J; junction bases left unmatched: 9. The CDR3 contains 15 residues. The germline gives CDR1 LNHDA, CDR2 SQIVND (reference sequence).